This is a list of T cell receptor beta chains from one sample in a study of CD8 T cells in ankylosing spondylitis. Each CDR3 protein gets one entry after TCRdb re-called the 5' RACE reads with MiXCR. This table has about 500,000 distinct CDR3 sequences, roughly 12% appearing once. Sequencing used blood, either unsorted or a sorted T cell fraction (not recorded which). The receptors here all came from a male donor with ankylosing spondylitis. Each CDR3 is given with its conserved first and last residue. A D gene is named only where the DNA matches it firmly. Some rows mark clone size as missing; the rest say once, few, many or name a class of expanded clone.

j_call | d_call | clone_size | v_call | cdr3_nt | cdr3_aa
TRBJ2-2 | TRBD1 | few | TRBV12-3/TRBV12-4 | TGTGCCAGCAGGGGGGTCGAGGGGGCGCCCACCGGGGAGCTGTTTTTT | CASRGVEGAPTGELFF
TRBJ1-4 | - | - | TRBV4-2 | TGTGCCAGCAAGCTAGTGCGACAGGCGCCGGAGGAAAAACTGTTTTTT | CASKLVRQAPEEKLFF
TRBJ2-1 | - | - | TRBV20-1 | TGCAGCCCCAAGATGGCCTCCTACAATGAGCAGTTCTTC | CSPKMASYNEQFF
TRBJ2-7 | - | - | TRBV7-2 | TGTGCCAGCAGCTTAGTAAGTACAGCCTCCTACGAGCAGTACTTC | CASSLVSTASYEQYF
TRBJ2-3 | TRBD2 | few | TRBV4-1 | TGCGCCAGCAGCCATTCCATCCTGGGACTAGCGGGAACAGATACGCAGTATTTT | CASSHSILGLAGTDTQYF
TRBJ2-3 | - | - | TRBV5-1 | TGCGCCAGCACGGACCCCCCGACAGATACGCAGTATTTT | CASTDPPTDTQYF
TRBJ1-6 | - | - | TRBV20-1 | TGCAGTGCAAGATCGCCGGGACACCCTAATTCACCCCTCCACTTT | CSARSPGHPNSPLHF
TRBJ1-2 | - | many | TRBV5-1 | TGCGCCAGCAGCTTGGCCGGGGAACGCTATGGCTACACCTTC | CASSLAGERYGYTF
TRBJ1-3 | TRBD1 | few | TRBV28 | TGTGCCAGCAGTTCACCAGGGGGGGCTGGAAACACCATATATTTT | CASSSPGGAGNTIYF
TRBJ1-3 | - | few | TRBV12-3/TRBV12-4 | TGTGCCAGCAGTTTGGACGGGACGGATGGAAACACCATATATTTT | CASSLDGTDGNTIYF
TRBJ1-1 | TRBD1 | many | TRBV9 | TGTGCCAGCAGCGTAGGGGACGACAGGGAGACGGCTGAAGCTTTCTTT | CASSVGDDRETAEAFF
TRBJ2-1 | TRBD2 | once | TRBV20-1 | TGCAGTGCTAGAGTAGGGACTAGCGGGAGTTCGGGGAAGCAGTTCTTC | CSARVGTSGSSGKQFF
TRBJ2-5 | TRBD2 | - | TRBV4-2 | TGTGCCAGCAGCCTGGAGACTAGCGGCCAAGAGACCCAGTACTTC | CASSLETSGQETQYF
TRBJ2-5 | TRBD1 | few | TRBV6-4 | TGTGCCAGTAGCCCCGGGACAGACGGGGAGACCCAGTACTTC | CASSPGTDGETQYF
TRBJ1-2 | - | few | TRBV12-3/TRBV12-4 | TGTGCCAGCAGTTTTATGAGGCAAGGAAACTATGGCTACACCTTC | CASSFMRQGNYGYTF
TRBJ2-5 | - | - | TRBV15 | TGTGCCACCAGCAGTATTAAGGGACTGCAAGAGACCCAGTACTTC | CATSSIKGLQETQYF
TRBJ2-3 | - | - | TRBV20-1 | TGCAGTGCCCTTGGACCCCGCGATAGAACAGATACGCAGTATTTT | CSALGPRDRTDTQYF
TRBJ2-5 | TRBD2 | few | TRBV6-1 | TGTGCCAGCAGTGGGCTAGCGGGAGATCGGGAAGAGACCCAGTACTTC | CASSGLAGDREETQYF
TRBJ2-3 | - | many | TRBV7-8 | TGTGCCAGCACCCCGGGCCTTTCAGGAGATACGCAGTATTTT | CASTPGLSGDTQYF
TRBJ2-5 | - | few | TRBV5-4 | TGTGCCAGCAGCTTGGCCATGGGTCAGGAGACCCAGTACTTC | CASSLAMGQETQYF
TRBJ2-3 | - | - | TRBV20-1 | TGCAGTGCCGACCGAGATACGCAGTATTTT | CSADRDTQYF
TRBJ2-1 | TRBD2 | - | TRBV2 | TGTGCTACTGACCCCGGGACTAGCGGATACAATGAGCAGTTCTTC | CATDPGTSGYNEQFF
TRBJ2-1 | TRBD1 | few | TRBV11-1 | TGTGCCAGCAGACGGACAGGTAGCTCCTACAATGAGCAGTTCTTC | CASRRTGSSYNEQFF
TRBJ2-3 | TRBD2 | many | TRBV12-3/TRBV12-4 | TGTGCCAGCAGCATTAGCGGGAGGTGGGCAGATACGCAGTATTTT | CASSISGRWADTQYF
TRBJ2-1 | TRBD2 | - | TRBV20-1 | TGCAGTGCTAGAGATCTAGCGGGAGTAAATGAGCAGTTCTTC | CSARDLAGVNEQFF
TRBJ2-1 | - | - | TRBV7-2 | TGTGCCAGCAGCTTATGGGGCAGGAAGAATGAGCAGTTCTTC | CASSLWGRKNEQFF
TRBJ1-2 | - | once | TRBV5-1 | TGCGCCAGCAGCTTGGAGCTGTCGGGCTATGGCTACACCTTC | CASSLELSGYGYTF
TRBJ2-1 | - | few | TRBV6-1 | TGTGCCAGGTCTAGCGTCTCCTACAATGAGCAGTTCTTC | CARSSVSYNEQFF
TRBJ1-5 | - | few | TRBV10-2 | TGCGCCAGCAGTGAGTGGGGGGGCGGTCAGCCCCAGCATTTT | CASSEWGGGQPQHF
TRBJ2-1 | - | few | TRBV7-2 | TGTGCCAGCAGCTTGTGGTCCAATGAGCAGTTCTTC | CASSLWSNEQFF
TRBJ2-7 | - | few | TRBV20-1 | TGCAGTGCTAGAGATGTCCTTTTCTCCTACGAGCAGTACTTC | CSARDVLFSYEQYF
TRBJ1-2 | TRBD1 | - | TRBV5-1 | TGCGCCAGCAGCTTGGGCGGGACAGGGCCATCCCCTCTACGTGGCTACACCTTC | CASSLGGTGPSPLRGYTF
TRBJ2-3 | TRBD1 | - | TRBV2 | TGTGCCAGCAGGACGGACAGGGGGACAGATACGCAGTATTTT | CASRTDRGTDTQYF
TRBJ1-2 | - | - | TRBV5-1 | TGCGCCAGCAGCCCTACGGTCCGGACAGCTAACTATGGCTACACCTTC | CASSPTVRTANYGYTF